Shown below are 16 T cell receptor beta chains from a single sample sequenced in a study of T-cell memory formation after mild COVID-19 (dated by TCRdb to about 2021). The protocol used for the library was 5' RACE. Instrument on record: Illumina NovaSeq 6000. TCRdb handled the public reads itself, with Q25 trimming in fastp and clone calling in MiXCR, and kept productive beta chains. Rows matching on CDR3 protein sequence are summarized as one entry with the most common DNA and genes. A total of 350,000 to 550,000 distinct CDR3 sequences appear in this sample, more than 15% of them only once. The ten top clones hold roughly a fifth of the sample. The specimen sequenced was PBMCs or a T cell subset sorted from them (not recorded which). The receptor source for this set is a man between 18 and 29 years old who had mild COVID-19 (a few samples of this study predate the infection). The sample titles of this study are shuffled in the database, so cell type and time point are left out; the donor was told from shared clones.

There are a few counts of this clonotype. The chain links TRBV28 to TRBJ2-1; 7 bases agree with TRBD1. The CDR3 is 13 residues long. Trimming cost V 4 bases and J 12 bases; bases outside gene matches: 9. Looked up from germline, CDR1 is MDHEN and CDR2 is SYDVKM. The CDR3 region is CASSSGQLLVQFF. Here the CDR3 DNA reads TGTGCCAGCAGTTCGGGACAGCTTTTGGTGCAGTTCTTC.

The chain employs TRBV5-1 and TRBJ2-5, with TRBD2 matching over 9 bases. V dropped 0 bases and J dropped 3; count of bases not matched to a gene: 6. The CDR3 loop spans 16 amino acids. The germline V gene has CDR1 SGHRS and CDR2 YFSETQ. Written as DNA, the CDR3 is TGCGCCAGCAGCTTGGGTAATAGCGGGGGAGAAGAGACCCAGTACTTC. It translates to CASSLGNSGGEETQYF. The full variable domain, completed using reference TRBV5-1 and TRBJ2-5, is KAGVTQTPRYLIKTRGQQVTLSCSPISGHRSVSWYQQTPGQGLQFLFEYFSETQRNKGNFPGRFSGRQFSNSRSEMNVSTLELGDSALYLCASSLGNSGGEETQYFGPGTRLLVL.

There are a few counts of this clonotype. The genes are TRBV20-1 and TRBJ1-6, with D perhaps matching TRBD1 (6 bases). The CDR3 length is 13 residues. V lost 5 bases and J 6 bases, leaving 11 bases between the germline ends. CDR1 and CDR2 from the germline V gene are DFQATT and SNEGSKA (reference sequence). The DNA of the CDR3 is TGCAGTGCTCACAGGGACCTTAATTCACCCCTCCACTTT. Translation: CSAHRDLNSPLHF.

The rearrangement links TRBV27 to TRBJ2-5, with 10 bases that match TRBD2. The V and J ends lost 5 bases and 1 base, in that order; junction bases with no gene match: 7. Germline V gene sequence: CDR1 MNHEY, CDR2 SMNVEV (reference sequence). This CDR3 has 16 residues. The CDR3 DNA sequence: TGTGCCAGCAGTCCCACTGGACTAGCGGTCCAAGAGACCCAGTACTTC. Its protein product is CASSPTGLAVQETQYF.

The chain is built from TRBV5-1 and TRBJ2-3; 8 bases are a match to TRBD2. Germline lookup yields CDR1 SGHRS and CDR2 YFSETQ. The CDR3 contains 15 residues. Germline trimming cut 2 bases from V and 5 bases from J; bases unmatched to any gene: 7. The CDR3 DNA follows: TGCGCCAGCAGCTTCCGGGGGGGTATCGAAGATACGCAGTATTTT. This translates into CASSFRGGIEDTQYF. Full variable domain (remainder filled in from reference TRBV5-1 and TRBJ2-3): KAGVTQTPRYLIKTRGQQVTLSCSPISGHRSVSWYQQTPGQGLQFLFEYFSETQRNKGNFPGRFSGRQFSNSRSEMNVSTLELGDSALYLCASSFRGGIEDTQYFGPGTRLTVL.

The chain joins TRBV9 to TRBJ2-6; possibly TRBD1 or TRBD2 for D (5 bases each). This CDR3 has 16 amino acids. Germline CDR1 reads SGDLS; CDR2 reads YYNGEE. Trimming took off 4 bases at V and 0 bases at J, with 11 bases between the two ends. CDR3 sequence: CASSRGVDSGANVLTF. CDR3 bases: TGTGCCAGCAGCCGAGGGGTAGACTCTGGGGCCAACGTCCTGACTTTC.

This rearrangement joins TRBV9 to TRBJ2-1; a possible D gene is TRBD1 (5 bases). The V end was cut by 3 bases, the J end by 8 bases, with 18 bases between. The CDR3 totals 15 residues. The germline V gene encodes CDR1 SGDLS and CDR2 YYNGEE. This chain's CDR3 is CASSADARGDDEQFF. The CDR3 bases are TGTGCCAGCAGCGCAGACGCTAGGGGTGATGATGAGCAGTTCTTC.

The J gene is TRBJ1-2, the V gene TRBV3-1; 8 nucleotides agree with TRBD1. The V and J ends lost 0 bases and 4 bases, in that order; junction bases with no gene match: 4. The V gene's germline CDR1 is LGHDT and CDR2 YNNKEL (reference sequence). The CDR3 length is 15 residues. This CDR3 is CASSQDWQGAYGYTF. In DNA form, the CDR3 reads TGTGCCAGCAGCCAAGATTGGCAGGGGGCCTATGGCTACACCTTC.

V is TRBV6-2 or TRBV6-3 and J is TRBJ2-3; D is possibly TRBD1 (5 bases). This CDR3 comprises 17 residues. Germline V gene data show CDR1 as MNHEY and CDR2 as SVGEGT. V shed 2 bases and J shed 2 bases, with 17 bases lying between them. CDR3 nucleotide sequence: TGTGCCAGCAGTTACGGACCCCAATCGGACAACACAGATACGCAGTATTTT. Its protein is CASSYGPQSDNTDTQYF.

The chain joins TRBV21-1 to TRBJ2-2; TRBD1 was called by the table and not checked on the DNA. TRBV21-1 is a known pseudogene. CDR3 size: 15 residues. In nucleotides, the CDR3 is TGTGCCAGCAGCAACTGGACAGGGGACACCGGGGAGCTGTTTTTT. As protein: CASSNWTGDTGELFF.

In its sample, this clonotype was seen a few times. CDR3 amino acids: CSARDPAGYEQFF. CDR3 coding DNA: TGCAGTGCTAGAGACCCCGCGGGGTATGAGCAGTTCTTC. The chain recombines TRBV20-1 with TRBJ2-1; weak D call: TRBD2 (6 bases). Trimming shortened V by 0 bases and J by 8 bases, and 11 bases separated the two germline ends. The CDR3 length is 13 residues. Per the germline V gene, CDR1 is DFQATT and CDR2 is SNEGSKA (reference sequence).

This chain connects TRBV18 to TRBJ2-7, with TRBD1 matching over 9 bases. Losses at the gene ends were 6 bases for V and 3 bases for J; bases not matched to a gene: 9. Germline assignment: CDR1 KGHSH and CDR2 LQKENI. The CDR3 loop spans 15 amino acids. The CDR3 is CASSPSGQGLYEQYF. The CDR3 coding sequence is TGTGCCAGCTCCCCGTCGGGACAGGGTCTCTACGAGCAGTACTTC.

This clonotype was seen a handful of times. This chain links TRBV10-3 with TRBJ2-5; D is unclear. This CDR3 is 12 amino acids long. Germline CDR1 reads ENHRY; CDR2 reads SYGVKD. The germline V and J ends were trimmed by 7 bases and 2 bases, with 8 bases remaining between them. In DNA, the CDR3 is TGTGCCATCAAAAGGGAACAAGAGACCCAGTACTTC. It encodes CAIKREQETQYF.

This clonotype was seen repeatedly, ten times or more. This chain connects TRBV15 to TRBJ1-4; TRBD1 aligns across 10 bases. The CDR3 totals 17 residues. CDR1 and CDR2 (germline): LNHNV, YYDKDF (reference sequence). V was clipped by 0 bases and J by 6 bases; unmatched bases: 7. DNA of the CDR3: TGTGCCACCAGCAGAGATTTGGGACAGGGGTTCGATGAAAAACTGTTTTTT. It encodes CATSRDLGQGFDEKLFF. The variable domain in full, completed from reference TRBV15 and TRBJ1-4, reads DAMVIQNPRYQVTQFGKPVTLSCSQTLNHNVMYWYQQKSSQAPKLLFHYYDKDFNNEADTPDNFQSRRPNTSFCFLDIRSPGLGDTAMYLCATSRDLGQGFDEKLFFGSGTQLSVL.

This clonotype was observed many times. The chain is built from TRBV4-1 and TRBJ2-3; 7 positions agree with TRBD2. The CDR3 sequence is 15 residues long. Germline V gene data show CDR1 as MGHRA and CDR2 as YSYEKL. After removal of 4 bases from V and 2 bases from J, the junction contained 6 bases not matched to a gene. For the CDR3, the DNA is TGCGCCAGCAGCCGCACTAGCGAACCCACAGATACGCAGTATTTT. Its translation: CASSRTSEPTDTQYF.

This clonotype was observed at least ten times. One end of the junction is discordant with germline, which a read error may explain. Here the CDR3 DNA reads TGCGCCAGCAGCTTGATAGGGAACCAGCCCCAGCATTTT. Translation: CASSLIGNQPQHF. This rearrangement joins TRBV12-3 or TRBV12-4 to TRBJ1-5; D is undetermined. This CDR3 is built from 13 residues.